Listed here are 28 T cell receptor beta chains from one sample, sequenced in a study of blood T cell repertoires in COVID-19. Sequenced by immunoSEQ multiplex PCR; TCRdb stores in-frame clones only, minus some. The sample carries around 370,000 clones, over 70% recorded once. The sample comprised peripheral blood. The receptors shown here come from a woman aged 45-65 years with COVID-19, enrolled during active disease.

This chain links TRBV5-1 with TRBJ2-1; 8 nucleotides align to TRBD2. CDR1 is SGHRS, CDR2 YFSETQ, per germline. The CDR3 is 16 amino acids. J was trimmed by 8 bases and V by 3 bases; bases with no gene match: 13. CDR3 loop: CASSSPQGTAGDEQFF. The CDR3 DNA reads as TGCGCCAGCAGCTCCCCACAGGGAACAGCGGGGGATGAGCAGTTCTTC.

This rearrangement joins TRBV6-4 to TRBJ2-1; TRBD2 matches at 12 bases. Per germline, CDR1 MRHNA and CDR2 SNTAGT. The CDR3 consists of 18 residues. The ends lost 3 bases at V and 6 bases at J; junction bases unmatched: 12. This chain's CDR3 is CASSEGLAGGLRINEQFF. In nucleotides, the CDR3 is TGTGCCAGCAGTGAGGGTCTAGCGGGAGGGCTTCGGATCAATGAGCAGTTCTTC.

Only one count was recorded for this clone. V is TRBV5-1 and J is TRBJ2-5, with 13 bases aligning to TRBD2. J lost 2 bases, V lost 0 bases, and 4 bases had no gene match. CDR3 length: 17 residues. CDR1 and CDR2 (germline): SGHRS, YFSETQ. DNA of the CDR3: TGCGCCAGCAGCTTGGGTGGACTAGCGGGAGCTCAAGAGACCCAGTACTTC. The encoded protein is CASSLGGLAGAQETQYF.

This clone was seen a single time. V is TRBV27 and J is TRBJ2-2, with 7 bases aligning to TRBD1. Per germline, CDR1 MNHEY and CDR2 SMNVEV (reference sequence). The V and J ends lost 5 bases and 4 bases, in that order; junction bases with no gene match: 7. CDR3 length: 15 amino acids. CDR3 nucleotides: TGTGCCAGCAGTGTCGACAGGGTCCTCACCGGGGAGCTGTTTTTT. It translates to CASSVDRVLTGELFF.

Notes on this clone: The sample holds other DNA sequences that translate to the same CDR3. The chain links TRBV27 to TRBJ1-5, with D perhaps TRBD1 (6 bases). CDR1 and CDR2 from the germline V gene are MNHEY and SMNVEV (reference sequence). There are 14 residues in the CDR3. The V end was cut by 5 bases, the J end by 4 bases, with 12 bases between. The CDR3 is CASSLGQLNQPQHF. The CDR3 DNA follows: TGTGCCAGCAGTCTCGGACAGCTAAATCAGCCCCAGCATTTT.

The chain couples TRBV4-2 to TRBJ2-7; 10 bases map to TRBD1. V lost 2 bases, J lost 1 base, and 8 bases stayed unmatched. This CDR3 is 17 amino acids long. The germline CDR1 and CDR2 sequences are LGHNA and YNFKEQ. The CDR3 here is CASSQRPGTGASYEQYF. CDR3 DNA sequence: TGTGCCAGCAGCCAACGCCCAGGGACAGGGGCATCCTACGAGCAGTACTTC.

V gene TRBV5-1 combines with J gene TRBJ2-2; TRBD2 agrees at 8 bases. Trimming took 2 bases from V and 4 from J; bases not matched to a gene: 4. The CDR3 is made up of 15 amino acids. CDR1 SGHRS and CDR2 YFSETQ come from the germline V gene. Here the CDR3 reads CASSFLAGSTGELFF. CDR3 DNA sequence: TGCGCCAGCAGCTTCCTAGCGGGCTCCACCGGGGAGCTGTTTTTT.

This clone was picked up a small number of times. The V gene is TRBV14, the J gene TRBJ1-2, with TRBD1 as a possible D gene (5 bases). Germline V gene data show CDR1 as SGHDN and CDR2 as FVKESK. The length of the CDR3 is 13 residues. V was cut by 1 base and J by 3 bases, with 6 bases left in between. Here the CDR3 reads CASSQGQYYGYTF. In nucleotides, the CDR3 is TGTGCCAGCAGCCAAGGACAGTACTATGGCTACACCTTC.

In DNA form, the CDR3 reads TGTGCCAGCCCGGTGTACGAGCAGTACTTC. It translates to CASPVYEQYF. This sequence joins TRBV9 and TRBJ2-7; D gene ambiguous. The CDR3 is made up of 10 amino acids. V shed 7 bases and J shed 4 bases, with 6 bases lying between them. Germline CDR1 SGDLS, CDR2 YYNGEE. Looking up the rest from reference TRBV9 and TRBJ2-7 gives the full variable domain: DSGVTQTPKHLITATGQRVTLRCSPRSGDLSVYWYQQSLDQGLQFLIQYYNGEERAKGNILERFSAQQFPDLHSELNLSSLELGDSALYFCASPVYEQYFGPGTRLTVT.

The chain couples TRBV19 to TRBJ1-5; D unclear. V was clipped by 7 bases and J by 4 bases, with 11 bases between them. The CDR3 contains 13 residues. Per the germline V gene, CDR1 is LNHDA and CDR2 is SQIVND (reference sequence). CDR3 nucleotide sequence: TGTGCCAGTAAATTTCGGGGAAATCAGCCCCAGCATTTT. It translates to CASKFRGNQPQHF.

The chain combines TRBV6-5 with TRBJ2-5; TRBD1 matches 7 bases. The V gene's germline CDR1 is MNHEY and CDR2 SVGAGI. The junction had 8 bases not matched to a gene; V was cut back by 9 bases and J by 7 bases. CDR3 length equals 12 residues. The CDR3 spells CASQRGQGTQYF. CDR3 nucleotides: TGTGCCAGTCAGAGGGGGCAGGGGACCCAGTACTTC.

The gene calls are TRBV7-9 and TRBJ2-1, with 7 bases that match TRBD2. V gave up 6 bases and J gave up 8 bases; unmatched junction bases: 25. This CDR3 has 19 residues. Germline lookup yields CDR1 SEHNR and CDR2 FQNEAQ (reference sequence). The CDR3 nucleotides read TGTGCCAGCAGGGGATATGACTCGGGCGGGAGAGGGGTAATCGATGAGCAGTTCTTC. Translation gives CASRGYDSGGRGVIDEQFF.

The V gene is TRBV4-1, the J gene TRBJ1-2, with D unclear. V was trimmed by 0 bases and J by 6 bases, leaving 11 bases between them. CDR3 length equals 14 residues. Germline V gene data show CDR1 as MGHRA and CDR2 as YSYEKL. The CDR3 spells CASSQDGQIDGYTF. The CDR3, as DNA: TGCGCCAGCAGCCAAGATGGGCAGATCGATGGCTACACCTTC.

This chain's CDR3 is CASSYSNAGGGYEQYF. The CDR3 DNA sequence: TGTGCCAGCAGTTACTCGAACGCGGGAGGGGGTTACGAGCAGTACTTC. The chain joins TRBV6-2 or TRBV6-3 to TRBJ2-7; 9 bases are shared with TRBD2. After removal of 0 bases from V and 4 bases from J, the junction contained 7 bases not matched to a gene. The CDR3 loop spans 16 amino acids. From germline, CDR1 is MNHEY and CDR2 SVGEGT.

This clone was observed a handful of times. V is TRBV7-9 and J is TRBJ1-2; D not certain. The germline gives CDR1 SEHNR, CDR2 FQNEAQ (reference sequence). The CDR3 contains 13 residues. Between the trimmed V and J ends, which lost 0 bases and 5 bases, there was a span of 7 bases. Written as DNA, the CDR3 is TGTGCCAGCAGCTTAGCGGAAGCGTATGGCTACACCTTC. Amino acid sequence: CASSLAEAYGYTF.

The chain couples TRBV10-3 to TRBJ2-7, with a weak D call TRBD2 (5 bases). V was clipped by 4 bases and J by 2 bases, with 18 bases between them. Germline V gene data show CDR1 as ENHRY and CDR2 as SYGVKD. The CDR3 runs 16 residues. CDR3 in DNA: TGTGCCATCAGTGGTTGGGCAGCCGGGAACCCCTACGAGCAGTACTTC. As protein: CAISGWAAGNPYEQYF.

This clone has only a few counts. This chain connects TRBV30 to TRBJ1-4, with 9 bases identical to TRBD1. In germline, CDR1 is GTSNPN, CDR2 SVGIG (reference sequence). Trimming at V came to 1 base and at J to 3 bases, leaving 12 bases not matched to a gene. This CDR3 has 18 amino acids. CDR3 sequence: CAWSAGWGQGRANEKLFF. Written as DNA, the CDR3 is TGTGCCTGGAGTGCCGGGTGGGGACAGGGTAGAGCTAATGAAAAACTGTTTTTT.

The gene calls are TRBV29-1 and TRBJ1-2; tentatively, D is TRBD1 (5 bases). Trimming stripped 2 bases from V and 5 bases from J, with 15 bases between. The CDR3 runs to 14 residues. Germline V gene data show CDR1 as SQVTM and CDR2 as ANQGSEA. CDR3 protein: CSVERSLQAYGYTF. For the CDR3, the DNA is TGCAGCGTTGAAAGGAGTCTACAGGCGTATGGCTACACCTTC.

This chain uses TRBV4-2 with TRBJ1-5, with TRBD1 as a possible D gene (5 bases). Germline values: CDR1 LGHNA, CDR2 YNFKEQ. The CDR3 loop spans 15 amino acids. Trimming removed 0 bases from V and 4 bases from J, with 10 bases in between. The CDR3 loop is CASSQDLRGNQPQHF. For the CDR3, the DNA is TGTGCCAGCAGCCAAGATCTGCGGGGGAATCAGCCCCAGCATTTT.

This clone was picked up a small number of times. This sequence joins TRBV9 and TRBJ2-4, with TRBD2 matching over 11 bases. V shed 0 bases and J 1 base; nucleotides not matched to a gene: 9. Germline V lookup: CDR1 SGDLS, CDR2 YYNGEE. There are 19 residues in the CDR3. CDR3 sequence (DNA): TGTGCCAGCAGCGTAGAGGGACTAGCGGCAGCGGGGGCCAAAAACATTCAGTACTTC. Amino acid sequence: CASSVEGLAAAGAKNIQYF.

The rearrangement joins TRBV2 to TRBJ1-5, with TRBD1 matching 7 bases. The germline V gene has CDR1 SNHLY and CDR2 FYNNEI. The CDR3 contains 15 residues. The V gene end was trimmed by 6 bases and the J gene end by 0 bases; junction bases not matched to a gene: 5. CDR3 sequence: CASRYRGYSNQPQHF. In DNA, the CDR3 is TGTGCCAGCAGATACAGGGGATATAGCAATCAGCCCCAGCATTTT.

On this clone itself: One end of the junction does not line up with germline, which may come from a read error. The rearrangement joins TRBV5-5 to TRBJ2-1; 11 bases fit TRBD2. The CDR3 runs 17 residues. Looked up from germline, CDR1 is SGHKS and CDR2 is YYEKEE (reference sequence). The CDR3 region has the DNA TGTGCCAGCTTGGGACTAGCGGAAAAGGCCACTTACATTGAGCAGTTCTTC. This codes for CASLGLAEKATYIEQFF.

This sequence joins TRBV5-8 and TRBJ1-1; D gene uncertain. The CDR3 has 15 residues. Germline CDR1 SGHTS, CDR2 YDEGEE. V gave up 5 bases and J gave up 0 bases, with 14 bases separating them. CDR3 sequence reads: CASRQWQLMNTEAFF. The CDR3 nucleotides read TGTGCCAGCAGACAATGGCAGTTGATGAACACTGAAGCTTTCTTT.

This clone was detected ten times or more. The chain links TRBV11-2 to TRBJ2-7; 8 nucleotides line up with TRBD2. Germline CDR1 SGHAT, CDR2 FQNNGV. CDR3 length equals 16 residues. V gave up 4 bases and J gave up 4 bases; unmatched junction bases: 12. CDR3 sequence reads: CASSWRLATSSYEQYF. The CDR3 DNA follows: TGTGCCAGCAGCTGGAGACTAGCGACCAGTTCTTACGAGCAGTACTTC.

The rearrangement uses TRBV27 and TRBJ1-6, with TRBD1 identical over 9 bases. The junction had 5 bases not matched to a gene; V was cut back by 2 bases and J by 0 bases. This CDR3 is 18 amino acids long. CDR1 MNHEY and CDR2 SMNVEV come from the germline V gene (reference sequence). The CDR3 DNA reads as TGTGCCAGCAGTTTAGTGGGACAGGGAACCTCCTATAATTCACCCCTCCACTTT. It translates to CASSLVGQGTSYNSPLHF.

This clone was recorded only once. Other nucleotide sequences in the sample specify the same CDR3. The J gene is TRBJ2-7, the V gene TRBV5-1; 12 positions agree with TRBD2. Unmatched junction bases numbered 3, after V lost 4 bases and J lost 4 bases. The length of the CDR3 is 14 residues. Per the germline V gene, CDR1 is SGHRS and CDR2 is YFSETQ. CDR3 protein: CASSLAGGPYEQYF. The CDR3 DNA follows: TGCGCCAGCAGCCTAGCGGGAGGGCCTTACGAGCAGTACTTC.

V is TRBV7-8 and J is TRBJ1-2, with TRBD1 matching over 12 bases. The CDR3 loop spans 16 amino acids. The germline gives CDR1 SGHVS, CDR2 FQNEAQ. The trim removed 5 bases at V and 5 bases at J, leaving 9 bases unmatched. CDR3 in amino acids: CASSGDRGQLGYGYTF. The CDR3 region has the DNA TGTGCCAGCAGCGGGGACAGGGGGCAATTGGGATATGGCTACACCTTC.

The CDR3 bases are TGTGCCAGCAGTGGGCAGGGGAACTACTACGAGCAGTACTTC. It yields the protein CASSGQGNYYEQYF. The chain employs TRBV25-1 and TRBJ2-7; tentatively, D is TRBD1 (6 bases). Trimming stripped 4 bases from V and 3 bases from J, with 13 bases between. This CDR3 spans 14 amino acids. Germline V gene sequence: CDR1 MGHDK, CDR2 SYGVNS.